Given below is one T cell receptor beta chain in context. Its antigen is currently unknown. The CDR3 runs 18 residues. Trimming removed 5 bases at V and 1 base at J, with 24 bases between. The V gene's germline CDR1 is SEHNR and CDR2 FQNEAQ (reference sequence). The data were taken from a study of cytomegalovirus exposure and HLA in healthy donors. Regarding the study as a whole: Reports credit the classifier with highly specific, highly sensitive diagnosis of cytomegalovirus status.

TCRdb's table, derived via immunoSEQ multiplex PCR, lists solely in-frame clones and lacks some. This table has 260,000 or so clones, 80% to 95% appearing once. The receptor was derived from a woman aged 25 to 39 in good health and CMV-seronegative. Material: PBMCs. V usage is TRBV7-9 and J usage is TRBJ2-7, with D uncertain. Here the CDR3 DNA reads TGTGCCAGCAGCCCCAGAGTCGTGACGGGCCTTCCTTCCTACGAGCAGTACTTC. This codes for CASSPRVVTGLPSYEQYF.